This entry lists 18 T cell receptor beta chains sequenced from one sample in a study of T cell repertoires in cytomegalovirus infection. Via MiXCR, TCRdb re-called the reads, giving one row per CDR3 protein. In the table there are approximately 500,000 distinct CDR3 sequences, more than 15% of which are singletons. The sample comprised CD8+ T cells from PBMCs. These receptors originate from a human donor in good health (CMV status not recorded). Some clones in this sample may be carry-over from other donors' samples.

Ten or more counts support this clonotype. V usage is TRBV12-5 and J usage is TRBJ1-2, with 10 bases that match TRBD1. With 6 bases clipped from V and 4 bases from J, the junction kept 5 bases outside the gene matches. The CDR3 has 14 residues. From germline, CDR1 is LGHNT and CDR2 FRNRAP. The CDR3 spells CASGSGTGVYGYTF. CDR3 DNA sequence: TGTGCTAGTGGATCCGGGACAGGGGTCTATGGCTACACCTTC.

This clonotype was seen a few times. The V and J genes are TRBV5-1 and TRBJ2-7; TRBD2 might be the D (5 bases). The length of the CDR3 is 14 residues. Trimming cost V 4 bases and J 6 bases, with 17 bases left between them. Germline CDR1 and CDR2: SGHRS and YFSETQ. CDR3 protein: CASSVDLGRGEQYF. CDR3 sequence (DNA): TGCGCCAGCAGCGTGGACCTAGGGAGAGGCGAGCAGTACTTC.

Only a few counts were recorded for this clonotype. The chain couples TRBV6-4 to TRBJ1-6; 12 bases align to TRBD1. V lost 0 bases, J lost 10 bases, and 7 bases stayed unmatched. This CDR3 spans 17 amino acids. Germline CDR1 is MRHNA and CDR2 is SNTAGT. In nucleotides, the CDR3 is TGTGCCAGCAGTGACTCCCGCCGGGACAGGGGGCCATCACCCCTCCACTTT. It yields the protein CASSDSRRDRGPSPLHF.

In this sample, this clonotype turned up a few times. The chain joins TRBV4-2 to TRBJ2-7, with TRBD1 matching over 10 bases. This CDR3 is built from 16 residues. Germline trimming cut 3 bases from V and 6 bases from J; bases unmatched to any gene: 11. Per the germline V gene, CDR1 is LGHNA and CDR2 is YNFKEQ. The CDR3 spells CASSQTTGTGVIEQYF. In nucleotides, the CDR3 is TGTGCCAGCAGCCAGACTACCGGGACAGGGGTTATCGAGCAGTACTTC.

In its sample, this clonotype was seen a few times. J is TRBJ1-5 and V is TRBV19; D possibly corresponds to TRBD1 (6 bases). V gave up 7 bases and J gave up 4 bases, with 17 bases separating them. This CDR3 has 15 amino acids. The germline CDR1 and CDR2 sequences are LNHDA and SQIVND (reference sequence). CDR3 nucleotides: TGTGCCAGTACCATGGGCCAGGGGCCAAATCAGCCCCAGCATTTT. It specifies CASTMGQGPNQPQHF.

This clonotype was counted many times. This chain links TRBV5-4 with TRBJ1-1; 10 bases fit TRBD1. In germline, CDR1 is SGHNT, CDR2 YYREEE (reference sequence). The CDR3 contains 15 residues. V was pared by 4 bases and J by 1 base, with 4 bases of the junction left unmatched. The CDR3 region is CASSPRTGGNTEAFF. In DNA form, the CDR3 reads TGTGCCAGCAGCCCGCGGACAGGGGGGAACACTGAAGCTTTCTTT.

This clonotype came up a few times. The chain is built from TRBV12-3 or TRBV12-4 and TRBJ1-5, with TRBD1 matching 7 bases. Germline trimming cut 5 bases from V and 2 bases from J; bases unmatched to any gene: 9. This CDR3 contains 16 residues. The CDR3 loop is CASSPRTGVGNQPQHF. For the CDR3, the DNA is TGTGCCAGCAGTCCCCGAACAGGGGTTGGCAATCAGCCCCAGCATTTT.

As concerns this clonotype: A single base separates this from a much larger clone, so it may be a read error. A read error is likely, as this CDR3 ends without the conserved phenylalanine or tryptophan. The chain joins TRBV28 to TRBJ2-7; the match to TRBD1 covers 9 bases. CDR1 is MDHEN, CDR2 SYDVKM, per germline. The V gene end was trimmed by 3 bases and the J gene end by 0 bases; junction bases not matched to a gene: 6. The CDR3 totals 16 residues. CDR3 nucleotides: TGTGCCAGCAGTTTCCCACGACAGGGGGGCTCCTACGAGCAGTACTTA. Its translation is CASSFPRQGGSYEQYL.

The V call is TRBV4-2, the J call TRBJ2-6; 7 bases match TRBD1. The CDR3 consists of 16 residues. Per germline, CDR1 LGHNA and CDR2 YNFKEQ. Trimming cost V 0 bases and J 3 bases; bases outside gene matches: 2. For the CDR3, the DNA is TGTGCCAGCAGCCAAGAAGGGGGCAATGGGGCCAACGTCCTGACTTTC. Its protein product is CASSQEGGNGANVLTF.

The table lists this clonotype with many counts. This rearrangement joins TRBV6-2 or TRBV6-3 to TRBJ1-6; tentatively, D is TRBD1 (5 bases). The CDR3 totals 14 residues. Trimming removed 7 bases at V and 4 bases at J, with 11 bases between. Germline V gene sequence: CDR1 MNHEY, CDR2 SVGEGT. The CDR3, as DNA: TGTGCCAGCATGCTGGGACGGTATAATTCACCCCTCCACTTT. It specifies CASMLGRYNSPLHF.

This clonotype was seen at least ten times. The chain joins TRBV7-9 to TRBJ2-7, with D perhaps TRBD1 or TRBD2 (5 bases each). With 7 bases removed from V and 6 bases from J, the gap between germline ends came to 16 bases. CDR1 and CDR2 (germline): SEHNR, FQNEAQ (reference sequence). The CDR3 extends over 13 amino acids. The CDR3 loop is CASTGTERTEQYF. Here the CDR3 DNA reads TGTGCCAGCACCGGGACGGAGAGAACCGAGCAGTACTTC.

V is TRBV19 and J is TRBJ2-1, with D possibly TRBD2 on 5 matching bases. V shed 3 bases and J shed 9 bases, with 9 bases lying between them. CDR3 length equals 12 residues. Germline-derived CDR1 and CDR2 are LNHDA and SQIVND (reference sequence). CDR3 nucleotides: TGTGCCAGTAGTATTGGAGGCTTTGAGCAGTTCTTC. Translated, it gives CASSIGGFEQFF.

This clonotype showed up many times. In DNA, the CDR3 is TGTGCCAGCAGCTTAGAAACTAGCGGCTCCTACAATGAGCAGTTCTTC. Translating gives CASSLETSGSYNEQFF. The chain has TRBV7-9 and TRBJ2-1; 8 nucleotides align to TRBD2. J was trimmed by 0 bases and V by 1 base; bases with no gene match: 2. The CDR3 covers 16 residues. Germline V gives CDR1 SEHNR, CDR2 FQNEAQ (reference sequence).

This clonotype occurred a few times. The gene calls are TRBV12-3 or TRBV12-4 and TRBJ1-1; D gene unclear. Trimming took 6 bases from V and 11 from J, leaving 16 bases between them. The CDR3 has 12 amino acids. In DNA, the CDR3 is TGTGCCAGCAGCCTCCGGGCCCCCTGGGCTTTCTTT. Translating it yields CASSLRAPWAFF.

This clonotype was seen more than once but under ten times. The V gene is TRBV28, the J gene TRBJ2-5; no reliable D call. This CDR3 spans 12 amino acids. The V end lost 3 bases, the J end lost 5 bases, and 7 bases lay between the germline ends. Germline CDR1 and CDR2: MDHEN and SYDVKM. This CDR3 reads CASSFARETQYF. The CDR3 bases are TGTGCCAGCAGTTTCGCCCGGGAGACCCAGTACTTC.

The CDR3 loop is CASSLAGLNEQFF. The DNA for the CDR3 is TGCGCCAGCAGCTTGGCAGGGCTCAATGAGCAGTTCTTC. The chain couples TRBV5-1 to TRBJ2-1, with D possibly being TRBD1 (5 bases). Trimming removed 0 bases from V and 6 bases from J, with 7 bases in between. The germline V gene encodes CDR1 SGHRS and CDR2 YFSETQ. This CDR3 spans 13 amino acids.

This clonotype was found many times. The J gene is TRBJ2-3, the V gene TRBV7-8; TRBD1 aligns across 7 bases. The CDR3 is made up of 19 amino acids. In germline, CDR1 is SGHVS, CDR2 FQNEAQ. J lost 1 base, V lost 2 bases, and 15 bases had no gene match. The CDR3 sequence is CASSLSLGQESLGTDTQYF. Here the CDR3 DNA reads TGTGCCAGCAGCTTATCACTAGGACAGGAGAGCTTGGGCACAGATACGCAGTATTTT.

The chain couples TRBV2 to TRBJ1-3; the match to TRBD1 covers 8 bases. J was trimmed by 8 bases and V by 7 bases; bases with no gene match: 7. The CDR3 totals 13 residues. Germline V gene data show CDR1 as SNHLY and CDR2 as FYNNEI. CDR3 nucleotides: TGTGCCAGCAAGACAGGGGAGTGGGACACCATATATTTT. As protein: CASKTGEWDTIYF.